This TCR beta chain was recovered during a study of T cells after yellow fever vaccination (dated 2019 in TCRdb). About the full investigation: Libraries from fractions with low cell numbers were prepared with the SMART-Seq v4 Ultra Low Input RNA kit. Two healthy male donors, one aged 18 to 29 and one aged 30 to 39 years, were included in the cohort. To track T-cell clones before and after primary and booster YFV17D yellow fever vaccination, bulk TCR alpha and beta repertoires were sequenced longitudinally. Bulk PBMC replicates and cell subsets were isolated from blood drawn at multiple timepoints before and after both primary and secondary immunization. Study-level results and caveats: Compared with the primary T-cell response, the secondary T-cell response was weaker but faster, peaking on day 5 rather than day 15. After the booster, most clones that had expanded after primary vaccination were detected again (about 97% of CD4 and around nine tenths of CD8), suggesting broad maintenance of memory. A small share of clonotypes occurred in both CD4 and CD8 compartments, likely arising from convergent recombination. Computational filtering was required because FACS-sorted repertoires could contain abundant contaminating clonotypes from the bulk population. Only a couple of donors were included in the study, so the extent to which the findings can be generalized is limited.

Reads for this sample came from an Illumina NovaSeq 6000. TCR cDNA was made using 5'RACE template switching, a step that added a universal primer site and unique molecular identifiers. cDNA synthesis was primed from both the TCR alpha and TCR beta constant segments. Library amplification involved two PCR steps, and the second step added sample barcodes and sequencing adapters. Sequencing of libraries was performed on Illumina HiSeq 2500 (2x100 bp) or NovaSeq (2x150 bp). The study's processing was this. Demultiplexing of reads and collapsing into UMI consensus sequences were performed with MIGEC, and V(D)J alignment was carried out with MiXCR. Vaccine-responding clonotypes were defined with edgeR using replicate PBMC samples, requiring FDR below 0.01 and a log2 fold change above 5 up to day 15. Each bulk clonotype received a CD4 or CD8 identity based on whether the sequenced CD4 or CD8 repertoire contained that clonotype at higher abundance. In TCRdb, the public reads were trimmed at Q25 with fastp and aligned with MiXCR, with productive beta chains retained. Entries that share a CDR3 protein sequence are merged under the most common genes and DNA. In this record, the V and J calls reflect TCRdb's handling and not the investigators' own analysis. In all, the sample holds some 300,000 distinct CDR3 sequences, and 7.5% to 9% of those were seen once. About 3.7% of the sample lies in the top ten.

The treatment or condition label for this specimen denotes: live attenuated yellow fever vaccine strain. A standard Ficoll-Paque protocol was used to isolate PBMCs from peripheral blood. Dynabeads CD4 and CD8 positive selection kits were used to isolate the CD4 and CD8 T-cell fractions. TriZol was used to extract RNA from bulk PBMCs, from CD4 and CD8 fractions, and from dextramer-positive and dextramer-negative fractions. Measured from the cysteine to the phenylalanine, the CDR3 is 14 residues long. The DNA shown is the 42-base CDR3, in frame from base 1. CDR1 SGHRS and CDR2 YFSETQ are derived from the germline V gene. V sheds 4 bases and J sheds 8 bases, leaving 15 bases between their ends. This clonotype was seen repeatedly, ten times or more. This receptor's antigen is unknown. One base away there is no much larger clone; base qualities are not given.

This sequence uses TRBV5-1 and TRBJ1-4; perhaps TRBD1 is the D gene, with 6 bases matching. This specimen consisted of CD4+ T cells sorted from PBMCs, obtained 5 days after the yellow fever booster vaccination. This clonotype was obtained from a man aged 18 to 35 who received the YFV17D yellow fever vaccine. The sequenced DNA is TGCGCCAGCAGCCCGGTAGGGGGTCAGGAAAAACTGTTTTTT. This encodes CASSPVGGQEKLFF.